The rows below give T cell receptor beta chains drawn from one sample of a study of PD-1 blockade in classical Hodgkin lymphoma. Measured with immunoSEQ multiplex PCR; TCRdb has only the in-frame clones, and not every one. Seen here are under 100,000 clones, approximately 88% observed once, and the top ten hold 12%. The input for sequencing was peripheral blood mononuclear cells (PBMCs), taken at baseline. These receptors originate from a human donor with classical Hodgkin lymphoma. CDR3s include the opening cysteine and the closing phenylalanine or tryptophan. A D gene is named only where the DNA matches it firmly. A clone size is listed for some rows: how often the clone was seen (once, few, many), or a class if it is expanded.

abundance	v_gene	d_gene	j_gene	CDR3aa	CDR3nt
-	TRBV11-3	TRBD1	TRBJ2-3	CASSPDRDTQYF	TGTGCCAGCAGCCCGGACAGGGATACGCAGTATTTT
-	TRBV6-5	-	TRBJ2-1	CASSGSVFGYNEQFF	TGTGCCAGCAGTGGTAGCGTGTTCGGCTACAATGAGCAGTTCTTC
-	TRBV7-2	-	TRBJ2-3	CASSLTARDTQYF	TGTGCCAGCAGCTTAACAGCGAGAGATACGCAGTATTTT
once	TRBV10-3	TRBD2	TRBJ2-2	CAISAGTSNITGELFF	TGTGCCATCAGTGCCGGGACTAGCAATATCACCGGGGAGCTGTTTTTT
-	TRBV15	TRBD2	TRBJ2-3	CATSRGSSGRLDTQYF	TGTGCCACCAGCAGAGGGTCTAGCGGGAGGTTAGATACGCAGTATTTT
few	TRBV18	TRBD2	TRBJ2-1	CASSPGLAGGDEQFF	TGTGCCAGCTCACCAGGACTAGCGGGAGGTGATGAGCAGTTCTTC
-	TRBV2	-	TRBJ2-1	CASSEWQGGYNEQFF	TGTGCCAGCAGTGAGTGGCAGGGCGGCTACAATGAGCAGTTCTTC
-	TRBV27	TRBD1	TRBJ1-3	CASSPDRGLGNTIYF	TGTGCCAGCAGTCCAGACAGGGGGCTCGGAAACACCATATATTTT
once	TRBV6-5	TRBD1	TRBJ2-7	CASSTPGQGYEQYF	TGTGCCAGCAGTACTCCGGGACAGGGTTACGAGCAGTACTTC
-	TRBV6-1	-	TRBJ1-2	CASSETREELYGYTF	TGTGCCAGCAGTGAAACTAGGGAGGAACTCTATGGCTACACCTTC
once	TRBV5-1	TRBD2	TRBJ2-3	CASSYGTSGRADTQYF	TGCGCCAGCAGCTACGGAACTAGCGGGAGAGCAGATACGCAGTATTTT
few	TRBV6-6	-	TRBJ1-2	CASTKGDGYTF	TGTGCCAGCACCAAAGGGGATGGCTACACCTTC
few	TRBV7-3	-	TRBJ1-5	CASSLDPNQPQHF	TGTGCCAGCAGCTTAGACCCCAATCAGCCCCAGCATTTT
-	TRBV5-4	-	TRBJ2-1	CASSFEVSYNEQFF	TGTGCCAGCAGCTTCGAGGTATCCTACAATGAGCAGTTCTTC
once	TRBV5-4	-	TRBJ2-3	CASSPDRLSTDTQYF	TGTGCCAGCAGCCCGGACCGGCTTAGCACAGATACGCAGTATTTT
-	TRBV11-2	TRBD1	TRBJ1-2	CASSLTRGNYGYTF	TGTGCCAGCAGCTTAACCAGGGGGAACTATGGCTACACCTTC
-	TRBV27	TRBD2	TRBJ2-1	CASSLRGGRALGNEQFF	TGTGCCAGCAGTTTACGGGGCGGGAGGGCTCTCGGCAATGAGCAGTTCTTC
-	TRBV2	TRBD1	TRBJ1-1	CATAVHRGKTEAFF	TGTGCCACCGCAGTCCACAGGGGGAAAACTGAAGCTTTCTTT
once	TRBV5-1	-	TRBJ2-2	CASSPGWGASTGELFF	TGCGCCAGCAGCCCGGGTTGGGGAGCCTCAACCGGGGAGCTGTTTTTT
-	TRBV28	-	TRBJ2-1	CASSSTGTRQFF	TGTGCCAGCAGTTCTACCGGGACAAGACAGTTCTTC
-	TRBV19	TRBD1	TRBJ1-1	CASSPGQGEAFF	TGTGCCAGTAGTCCGGGACAGGGGGAAGCTTTCTTT
-	TRBV10-3	TRBD2	TRBJ2-7	CAISEFRTSVEQYF	TGTGCCATCAGTGAGTTCCGGACTAGCGTCGAGCAGTACTTC
-	TRBV18	-	TRBJ1-1	CASSESMNTEAFF	TGTGCCAGCTCAGAATCGATGAACACTGAAGCTTTCTTT
-	TRBV29-1	TRBD1	TRBJ2-3	CSATGGSSDTQYF	TGCAGCGCCACAGGGGGGAGTTCAGATACGCAGTATTTT
-	TRBV10-3	-	TRBJ1-1	CAISVERGNTEAFF	TGTGCCATCAGCGTCGAGAGGGGGAACACTGAAGCTTTCTTT
-	TRBV4-2	-	TRBJ1-4	CASSQEGGNEKLFF	TGTGCCAGCAGCCAAGAGGGGGGGAATGAAAAACTGTTTTTT
-	TRBV9	-	TRBJ2-1	CASSVAPSSYNEQFF	TGTGCCAGCAGCGTAGCTCCTAGCTCTTACAATGAGCAGTTCTTC
once	TRBV5-1	-	TRBJ2-1	CASRQYPSNEQFF	TGCGCCAGCAGGCAGTATCCTTCCAATGAGCAGTTCTTC
-	TRBV6-5	-	TRBJ2-1	CASTRGSSYNEQFF	TGTGCCAGCACACGGGGAAGCTCCTACAATGAGCAGTTCTTC
-	TRBV6-5	-	TRBJ2-3	CASSEMYSTDTQYF	TGTGCCAGCAGCGAAATGTACAGCACAGATACGCAGTATTTT
-	TRBV7-9	TRBD2	TRBJ2-2	CASSSRTSLRRAGELFF	TGTGCCAGCAGCTCGCGGACTAGCCTAAGGCGAGCCGGGGAGCTGTTTTTT
once	TRBV6-5	-	TRBJ2-5	CASSSIGWGQETQYF	TGTGCCAGCAGTTCCATTGGGTGGGGTCAAGAGACCCAGTACTTC
-	TRBV5-4	-	TRBJ2-2	CASSTGPNTGELFF	TGTGCCAGCAGCACGGGCCCGAACACCGGGGAGCTGTTTTTT
-	TRBV13	TRBD2	TRBJ2-1	CASSLRLAGGCFF	TGTGCCAGCAGCTTACGACTAGCGGGAGGGTGCTTCTTC
-	TRBV6-1	-	TRBJ1-5	CASSEWDNNQPQHF	TGTGCCAGCAGTGAATGGGACAACAATCAGCCCCAGCATTTT
-	TRBV7-9	-	TRBJ1-1	CASSQGRTDEAFF	TGTGCCAGCAGCCAAGGGAGGACAGATGAAGCTTTCTTT
-	TRBV7-8	TRBD1	TRBJ2-1	CASSPAGTGFYNEQFF	TGTGCCAGCAGCCCGGCCGGGACAGGGTTTTACAATGAGCAGTTCTTC
few	TRBV6-5	-	TRBJ2-2	CASSPDNRNTGELFF	TGTGCCAGCAGTCCGGACAACAGGAACACCGGGGAGCTGTTTTTT
-	TRBV7-9	TRBD2	TRBJ2-5	CASSFWTSEETQYF	TGTGCCAGCAGCTTCTGGACTAGCGAAGAGACCCAGTACTTC
-	TRBV11-2	-	TRBJ2-3	CASSFQPITQYF	TGTGCCAGCAGCTTCCAGCCGATAACGCAGTATTTT
-	TRBV6-5	-	TRBJ2-5	CASSYSVETQYF	TGTGCCAGCAGTTACTCGGTGGAGACCCAGTACTTC
few	TRBV21-1	-	TRBJ1-2	CASSKDDSSNYGYTF	TGTGCCAGCAGCAAAGATGACAGTTCTAACTATGGCTACACCTTC
-	TRBV19	-	TRBJ2-1	CASSMGRSSYNEQFF	TGTGCCAGTAGTATGGGGCGAAGCTCCTACAATGAGCAGTTCTTC
-	TRBV5-4	TRBD2	TRBJ2-3	CASSFTSGSTDTQYF	TGTGCCAGCAGCTTCACTAGCGGGAGCACAGATACGCAGTATTTT
-	TRBV5-1	-	TRBJ2-1	CASSQQGGYNEQFF	TGCGCCAGCAGCCAGCAGGGGGGTTACAATGAGCAGTTCTTC
-	TRBV5-1	TRBD1	TRBJ1-5	CASSSDRDQPQHF	TGCGCCAGCAGCTCAGACAGGGATCAGCCCCAGCATTTT
-	TRBV19	TRBD1	TRBJ1-1	CASSMGTGMNTEAFF	TGTGCCAGTAGTATGGGGACAGGGATGAACACTGAAGCTTTCTTT
-	TRBV7-2	-	TRBJ1-1	CASSGDVGTEAFF	TGTGCCAGCAGCGGAGACGTTGGGACTGAAGCTTTCTTT
-	TRBV6-6	TRBD1	TRBJ1-1	CASSSGQGNTEAFF	TGTGCCAGCAGTTCCGGACAGGGGAACACTGAAGCTTTCTTT
-	TRBV7-9	-	TRBJ2-7	CASSSGGFSYEQYF	TGTGCCAGCAGCTCCGGTGGTTTCTCCTACGAGCAGTACTTC
-	TRBV7-2	-	TRBJ1-5	CASSFIGDNQPQHF	TGTGCCAGCAGCTTCATAGGGGACAATCAGCCCCAGCATTTT
-	TRBV7-2	-	TRBJ2-5	CASSLQDGETQYF	TGTGCCAGCAGCTTACAGGACGGAGAGACCCAGTACTTC
once	TRBV7-8	-	TRBJ1-1	CASSLVYSQGAFF	TGTGCCAGCAGCTTAGTGTACAGTCAGGGAGCTTTCTTT
-	TRBV19	-	TRBJ1-4	CASTRPRTAGDEKLFF	TGTGCCAGTACCCGCCCTCGGACAGCGGGAGATGAAAAACTGTTTTTT